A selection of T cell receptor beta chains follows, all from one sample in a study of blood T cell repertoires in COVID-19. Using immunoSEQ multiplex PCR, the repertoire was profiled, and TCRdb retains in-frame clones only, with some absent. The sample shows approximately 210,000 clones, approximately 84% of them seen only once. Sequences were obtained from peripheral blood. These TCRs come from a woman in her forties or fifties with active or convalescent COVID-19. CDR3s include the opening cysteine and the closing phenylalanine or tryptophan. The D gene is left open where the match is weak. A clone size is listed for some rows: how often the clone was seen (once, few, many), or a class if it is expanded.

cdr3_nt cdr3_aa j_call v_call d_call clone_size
TGCGCCAGCAGCTTGACTAGCGGGAGTTCCTACGAGCAGTACTTC CASSLTSGSSYEQYF TRBJ2-7 TRBV5-1 TRBD2 few
TGTGCCAGCCGACTAGCGGGAGGAGGTGAGCAGTTCTTC CASRLAGGGEQFF TRBJ2-1 TRBV27 TRBD2 .
TGTGCCAGCAGCTCGGAATCACAGGGTTTAACCCAGCATTTT CASSSESQGLTQHF TRBJ1-5 TRBV5-4 . few
TGTGCCAGCAGTGCCAACCCAGGGACTAGCGGCACCGGGGAGCTGTTTTTT CASSANPGTSGTGELFF TRBJ2-2 TRBV6-1 TRBD2 .
TGTGCCAGCAGCTCGGACAGTAACCATCAGCCCCAGCATTTT CASSSDSNHQPQHF TRBJ1-5 TRBV7-9 . .
TGTGCCAGCGGCCCTGCGAACACCGGGGAGCTGTTTTTT CASGPANTGELFF TRBJ2-2 TRBV25-1 . .
TGTGCCAGCAGCTTAGGACTAGCGGGACCCAATGAGCAGTTCTTC CASSLGLAGPNEQFF TRBJ2-1 TRBV5-4 TRBD2 .
TGTGCCAGCAGTAGCACTTCCAGGGAGCTGTTTTTT CASSSTSRELFF TRBJ2-2 TRBV28 . .
TGTGCCAGCAGCACCCACAGGGTAATGCACACCTTC CASSTHRVMHTF TRBJ1-2 TRBV5-6 . .
TGCAGTGGCAGGGCTGGAAACACCATATATTTT CSGRAGNTIYF TRBJ1-3 TRBV20-1 . .
TGCAGCGCCTCAATTTCAGGCGGAGCGGTAGCTTTCTTT CSASISGGAVAFF TRBJ1-1 TRBV29-1 . .
TGTGCCAGCAGCTTAGATTCCGCCCCGGGAAGGAGGACTGAAGCTTTCTTT CASSLDSAPGRRTEAFF TRBJ1-1 TRBV11-2 . .
TGTGCCAGCAGACCGGGACAGGGTGTCACTGAAGCTTTCTTT CASRPGQGVTEAFF TRBJ1-1 TRBV6-5 TRBD1 .
TGCAGCGGCAGGACTTACACCGGGGAGCTGTTTTTT CSGRTYTGELFF TRBJ2-2 TRBV29-1 . .
TGTGCCAGCAGCCACAGGACAGGGCTCGAGACCCAGTACTTC CASSHRTGLETQYF TRBJ2-5 TRBV7-2 TRBD1 .
TGTGCCAGCAGTTTTGAGCGGGGGTACAATGAGCAGTTCTTC CASSFERGYNEQFF TRBJ2-1 TRBV27 TRBD2 .
TGTGCCAGCAGCTACGAGATAGGGCTAGCTAAAGAGACCCAGTACTTC CASSYEIGLAKETQYF TRBJ2-5 TRBV5-6 . .
TGCGCCAGCAGCTTGGGTGGACAGGGGTCCTACGAGCAGTACTTC CASSLGGQGSYEQYF TRBJ2-7 TRBV5-1 TRBD1 .
TGCGCCAGCAGCCAACGGACAGGGTCTAGCAATCAGCCCCAGCATTTT CASSQRTGSSNQPQHF TRBJ1-5 TRBV4-1 TRBD1 .
TGCGCCAGCAGCTTAAATCCGGGAGAGATCAAGGAGCAGTTCTTC CASSLNPGEIKEQFF TRBJ2-1 TRBV5-1 . .
TGTGCCAGCACCGGTACAGGGGCGGTTCGTGGCTACACCTTC CASTGTGAVRGYTF TRBJ1-2 TRBV6-5 TRBD1 .
TGTGCCAGCAGCTTAAGAGCAGACAGGGGCAATGAGCAGTTCTTC CASSLRADRGNEQFF TRBJ2-1 TRBV5-4 TRBD1 once
TGCGCCAGCAGCTCACAAAACTACGAGCAGTACTTC CASSSQNYEQYF TRBJ2-7 TRBV5-1 . .
TGCGCCAGCAGGGAGGCCGGGGCCAACGTCCTGACTTTC CASREAGANVLTF TRBJ2-6 TRBV5-1 . .
TGCAGCGCCCAAAGGGGTAGGGACAGGAGCACAGATACGCAGTATTTT CSAQRGRDRSTDTQYF TRBJ2-3 TRBV29-1 TRBD1 .
TGCGCCAGCGCCGCCGGGACAGGGGGCATGAGCGGGGAGCTGTTTTTT CASAAGTGGMSGELFF TRBJ2-2 TRBV4-1 TRBD1 .
TGTGCCAGCAGCTCCCCCGGGACAGGGGTTCCCGAGCAGTACTTC CASSSPGTGVPEQYF TRBJ2-7 TRBV5-4 TRBD1 .
TGCGCCAGCAGCTTACGAGGCGGGGTTAACACCGGGGAGCTGTTTTTT CASSLRGGVNTGELFF TRBJ2-2 TRBV5-1 . .
TGTGCCAGTAGTAACAGACTAGCGGGGGTGAGCACAGATACGCAGTATTTT CASSNRLAGVSTDTQYF TRBJ2-3 TRBV19 TRBD2 .
TGTGCCAGCAGCTCCAGGGCCCGCGCTTATGGCTACACCTTC CASSSRARAYGYTF TRBJ1-2 TRBV11-2 . .
TGCGCCAGCAGCTGGAGGACAGGGGGCCCAGATACGCAGTATTTT CASSWRTGGPDTQYF TRBJ2-3 TRBV5-1 TRBD1 .
TGTGCCAGTAGATCGGGACAGGAGCAGCGGCCCCAGCATTTT CASRSGQEQRPQHF TRBJ1-5 TRBV19 TRBD1 .
TGCAGCGCACGAGAGGGCGTCAATCAGCCCCAGCATTTT CSAREGVNQPQHF TRBJ1-5 TRBV29-1 . .
TGTGCCAGCAGGGGGGGGTATCAGCCCCAGCATTTT CASRGGYQPQHF TRBJ1-5 TRBV28 . .
TGTGCCAGCAGCCAATATCCAGGGGGGATGGAAGCTTTCTTT CASSQYPGGMEAFF TRBJ1-1 TRBV14 TRBD1 .
TGTGCCATCAGAGGGTTTAGCGGAATTCAGTACTTC CAIRGFSGIQYF TRBJ2-4 TRBV10-3 . .
TGTGCCAGCAGCCTGGCCGGGACTCTCTCCTACAATGAGCAGTTCTTC CASSLAGTLSYNEQFF TRBJ2-1 TRBV5-4 . .
TGTGCCAGCAGTGAAATCTGGCGGGAGGCTGGAAATACGCAGTATTTT CASSEIWREAGNTQYF TRBJ2-3 TRBV2 TRBD2 .
TGTGCCAGCAGTTTTCGGGGGGCTACGAACACCGGGGAGCTGTTTTTT CASSFRGATNTGELFF TRBJ2-2 TRBV28 . .
TGTGCCAGCAGTTACCGGTTTACAGGGTCACCCCTCCACTTT CASSYRFTGSPLHF TRBJ1-6 TRBV6-5 . .
TGCAGCGCTGCAGCAGGGGATACGCAGTATTTT CSAAAGDTQYF TRBJ2-3 TRBV29-1 . .
TGTGCCAGCACCCCGACTAGCGGGCCGGCCAATGAGCAGTTCTTC CASTPTSGPANEQFF TRBJ2-1 TRBV27 TRBD2 once
TGCAGTGCTAGTCTGATCGCGGGAGGGCCGGTCGAGCAGTACTTC CSASLIAGGPVEQYF TRBJ2-7 TRBV20-1 TRBD2 .
TGTGCCAGCAGCTTAGATGGGGGGGACAATCAGCCCCAGCATTTT CASSLDGGDNQPQHF TRBJ1-5 TRBV7-2 . .
TGTGCCAGCAGCTCCTTGAAGGGGCAGGCGGCTTTCTTT CASSSLKGQAAFF TRBJ1-1 TRBV5-8 . .
TGTGCCAGCAGCCTGATGACAGGTTACAATGAGCAGTTCTTC CASSLMTGYNEQFF TRBJ2-1 TRBV7-2 . .
TGTGCCAGCAAGGCGGGACTAGCGGGCAACAATGAGCAGTTCTTC CASKAGLAGNNEQFF TRBJ2-1 TRBV6-4 TRBD2 .
TGTGCCAGCTTTCGGGGGGCGGGGGATATGAGTGAGCAGTTCTTC CASFRGAGDMSEQFF TRBJ2-1 TRBV6-5 . .
TGTGCCACCGGGGGGGCGACTAATGAAAAACTGTTTTTT CATGGATNEKLFF TRBJ1-4 TRBV19 . .
TGTGCCAGCAGCATTTACAGGGTCTCTCAGCCCCAGCATTTT CASSIYRVSQPQHF TRBJ1-5 TRBV21-1 . .
TGTGCCACCAGCAGAGATGGTTTACAGGGCACCTATGGCTACACCTTC CATSRDGLQGTYGYTF TRBJ1-2 TRBV15 . .
TGTGCCAGCAGAGCCAGTGGGGGCGCCGGCTATGGCTACACCTTC CASRASGGAGYGYTF TRBJ1-2 TRBV3-1/TRBV3-2 . .
TGTGCCACCAGCTCCCTCTCTGCTGGAAACACCATATATTTT CATSSLSAGNTIYF TRBJ1-3 TRBV24-1 . .
TGTGCCAGCAACGGAGCGGTGAGCGGGGGGCAGGGAGATACGCAGTATTTT CASNGAVSGGQGDTQYF TRBJ2-3 TRBV7-9 TRBD2 .
TGTGCCAGTACCTGGAGGTCGGAGACTAATGAAAAACTGTTTTTT CASTWRSETNEKLFF TRBJ1-4 TRBV19 . .
TGTGCCACCGGGACAGCAAGCTCCTACGAGCAGTACTTC CATGTASSYEQYF TRBJ2-7 TRBV24-1 TRBD1 .
TGTGCGGTGGACAGGGGTGGGAACGAGCAGTACTTC CAVDRGGNEQYF TRBJ2-7 TRBV7-9 TRBD1 .
TGTGCCAGCAGCCCTAGCGGGTACTCCTACAATGAGCAGTTCTTC CASSPSGYSYNEQFF TRBJ2-1 TRBV11-3 TRBD2 .
TGTGCCAGCAGTCCGGGACACAATAATTCACCCCTCCACTTT CASSPGHNNSPLHF TRBJ1-6 TRBV27 . .